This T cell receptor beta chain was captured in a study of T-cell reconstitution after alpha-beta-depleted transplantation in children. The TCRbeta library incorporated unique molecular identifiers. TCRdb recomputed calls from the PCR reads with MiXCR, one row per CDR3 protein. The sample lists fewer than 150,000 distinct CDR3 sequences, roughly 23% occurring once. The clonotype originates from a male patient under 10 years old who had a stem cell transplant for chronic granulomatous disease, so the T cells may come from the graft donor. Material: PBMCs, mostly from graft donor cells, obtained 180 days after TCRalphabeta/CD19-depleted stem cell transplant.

The CDR3 sequence: CASSPGLAETQYF. The DNA for the CDR3 is TGTGCCAGCAGCCCCGGACTAGCGGAGACCCAGTACTTC. The chain employs TRBV27 and TRBJ2-5; 9 bases line up with TRBD2. Germline V gene lookup returns CDR1 MNHEY and CDR2 SMNVEV (reference sequence). Trimming removed 6 bases from V and 5 bases from J; junction bases left unmatched: 4. This CDR3 contains 13 residues.